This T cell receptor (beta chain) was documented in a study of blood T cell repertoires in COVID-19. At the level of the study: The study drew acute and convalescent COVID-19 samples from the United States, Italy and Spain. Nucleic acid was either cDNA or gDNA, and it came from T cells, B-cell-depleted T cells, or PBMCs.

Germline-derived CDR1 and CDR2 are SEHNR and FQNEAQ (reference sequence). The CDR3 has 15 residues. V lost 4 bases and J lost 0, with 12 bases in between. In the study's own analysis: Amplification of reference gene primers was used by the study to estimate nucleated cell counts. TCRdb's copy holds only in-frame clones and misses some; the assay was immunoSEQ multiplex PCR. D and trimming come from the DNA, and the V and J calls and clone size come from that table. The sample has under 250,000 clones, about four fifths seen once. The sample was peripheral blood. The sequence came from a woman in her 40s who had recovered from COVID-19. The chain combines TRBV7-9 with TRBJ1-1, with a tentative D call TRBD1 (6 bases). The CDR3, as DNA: TGTGCCAGCAGCTCCTTAGGGGGACTGAACACTGAAGCTTTCTTT. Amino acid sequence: CASSSLGGLNTEAFF.